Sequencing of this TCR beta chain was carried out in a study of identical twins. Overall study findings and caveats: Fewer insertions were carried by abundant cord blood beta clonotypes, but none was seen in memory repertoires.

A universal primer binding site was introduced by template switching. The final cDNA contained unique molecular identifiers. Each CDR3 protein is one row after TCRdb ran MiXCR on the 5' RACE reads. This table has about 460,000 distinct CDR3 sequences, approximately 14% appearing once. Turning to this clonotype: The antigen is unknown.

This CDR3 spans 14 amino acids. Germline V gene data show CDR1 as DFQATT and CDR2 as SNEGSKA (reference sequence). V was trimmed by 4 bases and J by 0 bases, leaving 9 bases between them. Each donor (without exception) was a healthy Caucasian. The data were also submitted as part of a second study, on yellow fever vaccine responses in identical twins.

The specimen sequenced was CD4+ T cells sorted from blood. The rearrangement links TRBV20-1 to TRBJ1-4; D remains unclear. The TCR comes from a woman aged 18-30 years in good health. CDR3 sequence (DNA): TGCAGTGCTACTAAACATGCAACTAATGAAAAACTGTTTTTT. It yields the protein CSATKHATNEKLFF.